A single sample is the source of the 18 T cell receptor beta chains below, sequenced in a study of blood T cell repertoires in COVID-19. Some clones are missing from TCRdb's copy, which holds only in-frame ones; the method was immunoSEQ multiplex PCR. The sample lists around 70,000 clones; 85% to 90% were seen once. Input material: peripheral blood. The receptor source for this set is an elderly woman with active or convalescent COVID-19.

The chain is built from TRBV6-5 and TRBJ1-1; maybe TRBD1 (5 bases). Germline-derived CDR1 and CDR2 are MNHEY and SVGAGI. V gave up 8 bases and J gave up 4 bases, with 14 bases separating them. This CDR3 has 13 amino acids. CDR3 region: CASLQGRTTEAFF. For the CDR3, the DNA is TGTGCCAGCCTTCAGGGAAGGACCACTGAAGCTTTCTTT.

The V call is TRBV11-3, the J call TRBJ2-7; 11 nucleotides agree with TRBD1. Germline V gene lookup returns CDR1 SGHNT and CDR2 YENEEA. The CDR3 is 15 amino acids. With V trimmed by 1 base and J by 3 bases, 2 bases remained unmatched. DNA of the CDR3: TGTGCCAGCAGCTTAGGGGGACAGGGGGGCTACGAGCAGTACTTC. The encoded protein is CASSLGGQGGYEQYF.

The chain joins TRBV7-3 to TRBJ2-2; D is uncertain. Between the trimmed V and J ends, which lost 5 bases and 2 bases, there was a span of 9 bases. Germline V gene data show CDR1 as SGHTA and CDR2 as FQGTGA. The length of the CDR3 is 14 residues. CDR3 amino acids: CASSPRGNTGELFF. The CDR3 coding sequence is TGTGCCAGCAGCCCGAGAGGCAACACCGGGGAGCTGTTTTTT.

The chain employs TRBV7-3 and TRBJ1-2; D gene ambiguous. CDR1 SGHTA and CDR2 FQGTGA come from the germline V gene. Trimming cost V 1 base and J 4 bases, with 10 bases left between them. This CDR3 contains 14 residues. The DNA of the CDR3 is TGTGCCAGCAGCTTAAATCCGGGAGGCTATGGCTACACCTTC. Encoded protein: CASSLNPGGYGYTF. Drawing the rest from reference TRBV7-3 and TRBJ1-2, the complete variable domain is GAGVSQTPSNKVTEKGKYVELRCDPISGHTALYWYRQSLGQGPEFLIYFQGTGAADDSGLPNDRFFAVRPEGSVSTLKIQRTERGDSAVYLCASSLNPGGYGYTFGSGTRLTVV.

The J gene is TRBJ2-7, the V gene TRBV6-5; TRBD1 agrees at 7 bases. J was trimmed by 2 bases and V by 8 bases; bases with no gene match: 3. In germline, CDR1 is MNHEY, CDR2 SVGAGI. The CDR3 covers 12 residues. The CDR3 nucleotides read TGTGCCAGCCGGGACAGAACCTACGAGCAGTACTTC. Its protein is CASRDRTYEQYF.

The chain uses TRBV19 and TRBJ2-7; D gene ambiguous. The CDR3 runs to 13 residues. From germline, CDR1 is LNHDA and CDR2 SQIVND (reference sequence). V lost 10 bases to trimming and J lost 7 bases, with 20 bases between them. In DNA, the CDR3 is TGTGCCACCAATCACGGCCGAGGAAGGGAGCAGTACTTC. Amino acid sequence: CATNHGRGREQYF.

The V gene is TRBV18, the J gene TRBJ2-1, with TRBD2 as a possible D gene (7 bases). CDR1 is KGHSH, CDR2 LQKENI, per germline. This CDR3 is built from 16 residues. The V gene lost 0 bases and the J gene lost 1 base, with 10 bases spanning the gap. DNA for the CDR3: TGTGCCAGCTCACCACCGCGGGGGCGTTCCTACAATGAGCAGTTCTTC. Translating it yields CASSPPRGRSYNEQFF.

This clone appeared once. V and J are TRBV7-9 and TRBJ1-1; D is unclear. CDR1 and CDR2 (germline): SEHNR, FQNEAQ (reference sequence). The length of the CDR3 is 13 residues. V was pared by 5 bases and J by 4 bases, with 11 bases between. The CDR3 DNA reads TGTGCCAGCAGCATTAACATGGCCACTGAAGCTTTCTTT. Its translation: CASSINMATEAFF.

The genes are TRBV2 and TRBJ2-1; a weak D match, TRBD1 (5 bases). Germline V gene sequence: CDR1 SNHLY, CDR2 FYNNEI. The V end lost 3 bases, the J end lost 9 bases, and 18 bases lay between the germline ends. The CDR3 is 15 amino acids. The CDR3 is CASSETEGGVAEQFF. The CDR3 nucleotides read TGTGCCAGCAGTGAGACAGAAGGTGGGGTGGCTGAGCAGTTCTTC.

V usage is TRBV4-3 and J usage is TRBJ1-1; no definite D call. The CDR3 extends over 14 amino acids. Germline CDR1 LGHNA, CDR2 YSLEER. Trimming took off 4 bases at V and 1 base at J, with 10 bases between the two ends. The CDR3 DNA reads TGCGCCAGCAGCCCTGGGTCGGGGAACACTGAAGCTTTCTTT. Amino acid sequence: CASSPGSGNTEAFF.

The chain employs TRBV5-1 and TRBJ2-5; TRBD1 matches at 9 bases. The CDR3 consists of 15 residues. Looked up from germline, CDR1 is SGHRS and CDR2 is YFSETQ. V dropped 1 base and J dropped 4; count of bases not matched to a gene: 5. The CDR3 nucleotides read TGCGCCAGCAGCTTGTTGGGACAGGGTCTAGAGACCCAGTACTTC. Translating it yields CASSLLGQGLETQYF.

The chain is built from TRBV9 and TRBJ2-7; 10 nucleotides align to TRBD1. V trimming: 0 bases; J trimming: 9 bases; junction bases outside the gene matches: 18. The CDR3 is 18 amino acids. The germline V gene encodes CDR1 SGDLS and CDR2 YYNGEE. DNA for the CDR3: TGTGCCAGCAGCGTAGGGTCCCATGTCTTCGGGACAGGGGATGCGCAGTACTTC. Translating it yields CASSVGSHVFGTGDAQYF. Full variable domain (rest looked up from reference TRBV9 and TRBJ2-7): DSGVTQTPKHLITATGQRVTLRCSPRSGDLSVYWYQQSLDQGLQFLIQYYNGEERAKGNILERFSAQQFPDLHSELNLSSLELGDSALYFCASSVGSHVFGTGDAQYFGPGTRLTVT.

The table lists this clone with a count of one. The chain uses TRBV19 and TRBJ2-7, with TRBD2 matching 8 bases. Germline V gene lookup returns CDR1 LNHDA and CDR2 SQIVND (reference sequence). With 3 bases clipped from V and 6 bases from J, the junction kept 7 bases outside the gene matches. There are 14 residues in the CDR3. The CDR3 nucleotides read TGTGCCAGTAGTATCGCAACGGGAGGGACCGAGCAGTACTTC. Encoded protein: CASSIATGGTEQYF.

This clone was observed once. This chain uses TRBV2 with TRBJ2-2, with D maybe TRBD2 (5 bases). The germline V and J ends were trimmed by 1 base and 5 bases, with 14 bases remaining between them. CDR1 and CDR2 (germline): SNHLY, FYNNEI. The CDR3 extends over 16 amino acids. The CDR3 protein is CASSEGGPRLTGELFF. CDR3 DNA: TGTGCCAGCAGTGAAGGCGGGCCCCGCTTGACCGGGGAGCTGTTTTTT. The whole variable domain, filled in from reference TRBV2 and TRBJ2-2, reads EPEVTQTPSHQVTQMGQEVILRCVPISNHLYFYWYRQILGQKVEFLVSFYNNEISEKSEIFDDQFSVERPDGSNFTLKIRSTKLEDSAMYFCASSEGGPRLTGELFFGEGSRLTVL.

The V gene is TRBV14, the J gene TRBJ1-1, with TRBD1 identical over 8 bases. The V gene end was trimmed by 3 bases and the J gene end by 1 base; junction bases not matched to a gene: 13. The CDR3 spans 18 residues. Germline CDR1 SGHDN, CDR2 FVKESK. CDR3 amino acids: CASSHAKTGVRTNTEAFF. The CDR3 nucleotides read TGTGCCAGCAGCCATGCAAAGACAGGGGTTCGGACGAACACTGAAGCTTTCTTT.

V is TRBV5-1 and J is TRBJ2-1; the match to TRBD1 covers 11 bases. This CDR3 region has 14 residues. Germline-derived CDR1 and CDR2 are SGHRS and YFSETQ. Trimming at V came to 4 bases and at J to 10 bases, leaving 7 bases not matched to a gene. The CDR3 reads CASSRDRGFEEQFF. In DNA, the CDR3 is TGCGCCAGCAGCCGGGACAGGGGGTTTGAGGAGCAGTTCTTC.

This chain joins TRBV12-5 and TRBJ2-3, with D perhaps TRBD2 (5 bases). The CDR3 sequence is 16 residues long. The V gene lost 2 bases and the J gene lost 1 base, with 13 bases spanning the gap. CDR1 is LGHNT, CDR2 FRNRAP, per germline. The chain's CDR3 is CASGLLRGYGTDTQYF. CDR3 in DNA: TGTGCTAGTGGTTTGTTACGAGGGTATGGCACAGATACGCAGTATTTT. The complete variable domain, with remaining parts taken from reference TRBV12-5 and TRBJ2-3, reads DARVTQTPRHKVTEMGQEVTMRCQPILGHNTVFWYRQTMMQGLELLAYFRNRAPLDDSGMPKDRFSAEMPDATLATLKIQPSEPRDSAVYFCASGLLRGYGTDTQYFGPGTRLTVL.

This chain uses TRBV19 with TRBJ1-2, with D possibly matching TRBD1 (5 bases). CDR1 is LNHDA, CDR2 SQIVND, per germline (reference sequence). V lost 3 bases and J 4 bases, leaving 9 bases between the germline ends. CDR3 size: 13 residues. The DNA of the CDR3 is TGTGCCAGTAGTATCGACAGAAGCTATGGCTACACCTTC. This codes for CASSIDRSYGYTF. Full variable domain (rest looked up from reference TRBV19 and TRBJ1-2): DGGITQSPKYLFRKEGQNVTLSCEQNLNHDAMYWYRQDPGQGLRLIYYSQIVNDFQKGDIAEGYSVSREKKESFPLTVTSAQKNPTAFYLCASSIDRSYGYTFGSGTRLTVV.